This entry lists 22 T cell receptor beta chains sequenced from one sample in a study of beta chain features in type 1 diabetes (dated by TCRdb to the late 2010s). The library was generated by the immunoSEQ multiplex PCR assay. The entire amount of isolated RNA was reverse transcribed using the High Capacity cDNA Reverse Transcription Kit, so the sequenced TCRB transcripts were expressed ones. TCRdb retrieved this table from immuneACCESS and kept in-frame rearrangements only. Not all clones are present; in checked studies, unresolved V genes account for under half, and no reason is known for the remainder. Counted in this sample were around 250,000 clones; roughly 70% of them appeared once. Around 0.05% of the sample rests with the top ten. The sample comprised naive CD4+ T cells from blood. Explained via the paper, the cell subset or site label denotes: true naive CD4+ T cells. These receptors came from a man younger than 45 in good health.

The CDR3 protein is CASSPDTGAETQYF. The CDR3 nucleotides are TGTGCCAGCAGCCCGGATACCGGGGCAGAGACCCAGTACTTC. The chain recombines TRBV7-2 with TRBJ2-5; D tentatively fits TRBD1 or TRBD2 (5 bases each). Germline CDR1 reads SGHTA; CDR2 reads FQGNSA. V lost 5 bases and J 4 bases, leaving 14 bases between the germline ends. The CDR3 is 14 residues long.

This chain connects TRBV6-6 to TRBJ1-4; 7 bases match TRBD1. Germline-derived CDR1 and CDR2 are MNHNY and SVGAGI (reference sequence). The ends lost 7 bases at V and 8 bases at J; junction bases unmatched: 7. The CDR3 loop spans 13 amino acids. In nucleotides, the CDR3 is TGTGCCAGCAAGACAGGGATGAGAGAAAAACTGTTTTTT. Protein product: CASKTGMREKLFF.

The genes are TRBV11-3 and TRBJ1-1; D gene ambiguous. The CDR3 is 13 residues long. Germline V gene sequence: CDR1 SGHNT, CDR2 YENEEA. V gave up 5 bases and J gave up 4 bases, with 11 bases separating them. DNA of the CDR3: TGTGCCAGCAGCGTAAGGGCCAGCACTGAAGCTTTCTTT. Translation: CASSVRASTEAFF.

The V and J genes are TRBV5-1 and TRBJ2-3, with D possibly being TRBD1 (5 bases). The CDR3 totals 15 residues. The V gene lost 1 base and the J gene lost 1 base, with 10 bases spanning the gap. From germline, CDR1 is SGHRS and CDR2 YFSETQ. CDR3 in amino acids: CASSLLQGGTDTQYF. Written as DNA, the CDR3 is TGCGCCAGCAGCTTGTTGCAGGGTGGCACAGATACGCAGTATTTT.

This clone was recorded once. The rearrangement joins TRBV15 to TRBJ2-7; no definite D call. V was shortened by 3 bases and J by 3 bases, with 15 bases between the two germline ends. This CDR3 spans 15 amino acids. Per the germline V gene, CDR1 is LNHNV and CDR2 is YYDKDF (reference sequence). The CDR3 DNA sequence: TGTGCCACCAGCAGTAAGCGCGAGTTAAACTACGAGCAGTACTTC. Its protein product is CATSSKRELNYEQYF.

The genes are TRBV11-2 and TRBJ2-3; D perhaps matches TRBD2 (5 bases). Per germline, CDR1 SGHAT and CDR2 FQNNGV. Trimming shortened V by 3 bases and J by 3 bases, and 7 bases separated the two germline ends. CDR3 size: 13 residues. The CDR3 DNA reads TGTGCCAGCAGCTTTGGGAGAACAGATACGCAGTATTTT. Its translation: CASSFGRTDTQYF.

V is TRBV7-9 and J is TRBJ2-2; D not resolved. The ends were cut back, 3 bases at V and 2 bases at J, with 16 bases in the middle. The CDR3 has 17 residues. Germline assignment: CDR1 SEHNR and CDR2 FQNEAQ (reference sequence). As DNA, the CDR3 is TGTGCCAGCAGCTTCTTAGCAGAACAGTTAAACACCGGGGAGCTGTTTTTT. Translated: CASSFLAEQLNTGELFF. Using reference TRBV7-9 and TRBJ2-2 for the parts outside the CDR3, the full variable domain is DTGVSQNPRHKITKRGQNVTFRCDPISEHNRLYWYRQTLGQGPEFLTYFQNEAQLEKSRLLSDRFSAERPKGSFSTLEIQRTEQGDSAMYLCASSFLAEQLNTGELFFGEGSRLTVL.

This clone has only one observation. The chain has TRBV4-1 and TRBJ2-1; D is uncertain. The CDR3 has 13 residues. V was pared by 2 bases and J by 7 bases, with 9 bases between. Germline V gene data show CDR1 as MGHRA and CDR2 as YSYEKL. The CDR3 is CASSQTTGNEQFF. The CDR3 DNA reads as TGCGCCAGCAGCCAAACCACGGGTAATGAGCAGTTCTTC.

The chain links TRBV15 to TRBJ2-7; D is unclear. The CDR3 is 15 residues long. V was trimmed by 0 bases and J by 6 bases, leaving 15 bases between them. Germline loops: CDR1 LNHNV, CDR2 YYDKDF (reference sequence). The CDR3 protein is CATSRDHHPRTEQYF. In DNA, the CDR3 is TGTGCCACCAGCAGAGATCACCATCCACGGACCGAGCAGTACTTC.

V and J are TRBV15 and TRBJ1-5; D is undetermined. In germline, CDR1 is LNHNV, CDR2 YYDKDF (reference sequence). The CDR3 is made up of 15 amino acids. The germline V and J ends were trimmed by 5 bases and 2 bases, with 13 bases remaining between them. The DNA of the CDR3 is TGTGCCACCAGCCGGGCTGGGCAGGGCAATCAGCCCCAGCATTTT. It is translated as CATSRAGQGNQPQHF.

The table lists this clone with a count of one. V is TRBV2 and J is TRBJ2-7; a weak D match, TRBD1 (6 bases). The germline V and J ends were trimmed by 7 bases and 0 bases, with 7 bases remaining between them. Germline V gene sequence: CDR1 SNHLY, CDR2 FYNNEI. This CDR3 spans 12 amino acids. The CDR3 loop reads CASNRDSYEQYF. In DNA form, the CDR3 reads TGTGCCAGCAACAGGGACTCCTACGAGCAGTACTTC.

This clone was detected only once. The rearrangement uses TRBV29-1 and TRBJ2-3, with 9 positions matching TRBD2. V trimming: 6 bases; J trimming: 5 bases; junction bases outside the gene matches: 9. Germline CDR1 and CDR2: SQVTM and ANQGSEA. The CDR3 is made up of 14 amino acids. In DNA, the CDR3 is TGCAGCGTGGGCTTAGCGGGAGCTCGAGATACGCAGTATTTT. It is translated as CSVGLAGARDTQYF.

The chain links TRBV30 to TRBJ1-4; possibly TRBD1 for D (5 bases). V shed 3 bases and J shed 2 bases, with 13 bases lying between them. The CDR3 has 15 residues. Germline loops: CDR1 GTSNPN, CDR2 SVGIG (reference sequence). CDR3 in amino acids: CAWRKRDRTNEKLFF. The CDR3 region has the DNA TGTGCCTGGAGAAAACGGGACCGGACTAATGAAAAACTGTTTTTT.

The V call is TRBV2, the J call TRBJ2-7; D call uncertain. Germline V gene sequence: CDR1 SNHLY, CDR2 FYNNEI. This CDR3 comprises 13 residues. Trimming cost V 6 bases and J 0 bases, with 9 bases left between them. The CDR3 reads CASRAISSYEQYF. CDR3 coding DNA: TGTGCCAGCAGGGCCATCAGCTCCTACGAGCAGTACTTC.

The chain couples TRBV29-1 to TRBJ1-1; D is perhaps TRBD1 (5 bases). CDR1 is SQVTM, CDR2 ANQGSEA, per germline. V was cut by 1 base and J by 1 base, with 13 bases left in between. CDR3 length equals 15 residues. The CDR3: CSVEVRRQTNTEAFF. DNA for the CDR3: TGCAGCGTTGAAGTTCGCAGACAGACGAACACTGAAGCTTTCTTT.

This chain connects TRBV6-5 to TRBJ2-7; a possible D gene is TRBD2 (6 bases). Looked up from germline, CDR1 is MNHEY and CDR2 is SVGAGI. Between the trimmed V and J ends, which lost 9 bases and 2 bases, there was a span of 14 bases. This CDR3 is 13 amino acids long. The CDR3 DNA reads as TGTGCCAGTAGCCGGGACTTAACCTACGAGCAGTACTTC. This translates into CASSRDLTYEQYF.

J is TRBJ1-2 and V is TRBV28; no reliable D call. Between the trimmed V and J ends, which lost 4 bases and 2 bases, there was a span of 11 bases. Germline CDR1 is MDHEN and CDR2 is SYDVKM. The CDR3 consists of 14 residues. The CDR3 protein is CASSSPMGNYGYTF. The CDR3 region has the DNA TGTGCCAGCAGTTCGCCCATGGGGAACTATGGCTACACCTTC.

The chain carries TRBV7-9 and TRBJ2-3, with no clear D. The CDR3 runs to 12 residues. Germline V CDR1 and CDR2: SEHNR, FQNEAQ (reference sequence). V lost 7 bases and J 6 bases, leaving 11 bases between the germline ends. Here the CDR3 reads CASNREGDTQYF. CDR3 DNA sequence: TGTGCCAGCAACCGCGAAGGGGATACGCAGTATTTT.

The V and J genes are TRBV9 and TRBJ2-6, with 10 bases lining up with TRBD1. Germline CDR1 reads SGDLS; CDR2 reads YYNGEE. J was trimmed by 0 bases and V by 0 bases; bases with no gene match: 9. The CDR3 has 20 amino acids. This CDR3 reads CASSVALPGQGYSGANVLTF. CDR3 DNA: TGTGCCAGCAGCGTAGCCCTACCGGGACAGGGGTACTCTGGGGCCAACGTCCTGACTTTC.

This clone is a singleton in its sample. The chain uses TRBV7-9 and TRBJ1-2; 10 nucleotides line up with TRBD1. CDR1 is SEHNR, CDR2 FQNEAQ, per germline (reference sequence). The CDR3 is 15 amino acids. V lost 2 bases, J lost 5 bases, and 5 bases stayed unmatched. CDR3 sequence (DNA): TGTGCCAGCAGCTTACCCGGGACAGGGGAATATGGCTACACCTTC. Residues: CASSLPGTGEYGYTF.

The chain employs TRBV19 and TRBJ2-1; D is undetermined. The CDR3 consists of 13 residues. Germline lookup yields CDR1 LNHDA and CDR2 SQIVND (reference sequence). The V gene lost 3 bases and the J gene lost 4 bases, with 7 bases spanning the gap. In DNA form, the CDR3 reads TGTGCCAGTAGTATGGACGGATACAATGAGCAGTTCTTC. This sequence encodes CASSMDGYNEQFF. Together with reference TRBV19 and TRBJ2-1, the CDR3 gives the full variable domain: DGGITQSPKYLFRKEGQNVTLSCEQNLNHDAMYWYRQDPGQGLRLIYYSQIVNDFQKGDIAEGYSVSREKKESFPLTVTSAQKNPTAFYLCASSMDGYNEQFFGPGTRLTVL.

This clone was seen only a few times. The chain is built from TRBV25-1 and TRBJ2-5; D is unclear. The CDR3 consists of 13 residues. Trimming took 2 bases from V and 6 from J, leaving 10 bases between them. Per germline, CDR1 MGHDK and CDR2 SYGVNS. CDR3 residues: CASSEVSEQTQYF. In nucleotides, the CDR3 is TGTGCCAGCAGTGAAGTTAGTGAACAGACCCAGTACTTC.